The 7 T cell receptor beta chains below all came from one sample that was sequenced in a study of blood T cell repertoires in COVID-19 (TCRdb year 2020). The library came from the immunoSEQ multiplex PCR assay. The table comes from immuneACCESS by way of TCRdb, which keeps in-frame sequences with V and J called. Part of the clones is missing from these tables; in studies checked, under half for an unresolved V gene and the rest for unknown reasons. The sample table contains approximately 88,000 clones; only one count was recorded for about 80% of them. The ten largest make up roughly a fifth of the sample. Sequencing was performed on peripheral blood. These receptors originate from a woman older than 75 with acute or convalescent COVID-19.

The chain recombines TRBV7-6 with TRBJ2-7; D is perhaps TRBD2 (6 bases). CDR1 is SGHVS and CDR2 is FNYEAQ in the germline V gene. There are 14 residues in the CDR3. V was trimmed by 0 bases and J by 2 bases, leaving 8 bases between them. Here the CDR3 reads CASSLAPSAYEQYF. CDR3 coding DNA: TGTGCCAGCAGCTTAGCGCCTAGCGCCTACGAGCAGTACTTC.

The V and J genes are TRBV19 and TRBJ2-2; D might be TRBD2 (5 bases). Trimming shortened V by 0 bases and J by 2 bases, and 10 bases separated the two germline ends. Germline CDR1 and CDR2: LNHDA and SQIVND (reference sequence). The CDR3 is made up of 16 amino acids. CDR3 in DNA: TGTGCCAGTAGTATAGATCGGGGATTAAACACCGGGGAGCTGTTTTTT. As protein: CASSIDRGLNTGELFF.

The gene calls are TRBV7-2 and TRBJ2-3; 7 bases agree with TRBD1. The CDR3 sequence is 14 residues long. Per germline, CDR1 SGHTA and CDR2 FQGNSA. V lost 5 bases, J lost 7 bases, and 9 bases stayed unmatched. As DNA, the CDR3 is TGTGCCAGCAGCCGGGGACAGTTCACCAATACGCAGTATTTT. Translated: CASSRGQFTNTQYF.

The rearrangement uses TRBV3-1 (or the pseudogene TRBV3-2) and TRBJ2-7; TRBD2 aligns across 8 bases. This CDR3 contains 15 residues. Germline CDR1 and CDR2: LGHDT and YNNKEL (reference sequence). V was pared by 1 base and J by 3 bases, with 5 bases of the junction left unmatched. CDR3 region: CASSQAGGQVYEQYF. Here the CDR3 DNA reads TGTGCCAGCAGCCAAGCGGGGGGGCAGGTCTACGAGCAGTACTTC.

This chain uses TRBV29-1 with TRBJ2-3; 11 nucleotides align to TRBD2. The CDR3 is 15 amino acids. Trimming cost V 6 bases and J 7 bases; bases outside gene matches: 12. Germline V CDR1 and CDR2: SQVTM, ANQGSEA. This CDR3 reads CSVDNRLAGRYTQYF. The CDR3 DNA follows: TGCAGCGTCGATAACCGACTAGCGGGAAGGTATACGCAGTATTTT.

This chain joins TRBV5-5 and TRBJ2-2; D is perhaps TRBD1 (6 bases). Trimming removed 4 bases at V and 3 bases at J, with 10 bases between. Germline CDR1 is SGHKS and CDR2 is YYEKEE (reference sequence). The length of the CDR3 is 14 residues. This CDR3 is CASSRRTDTGELFF. The CDR3, as DNA: TGTGCCAGCAGCAGAAGGACAGACACCGGGGAGCTGTTTTTT.

This chain links TRBV11-2 with TRBJ2-2; a weak D match, TRBD1 (5 bases). Germline V gene data show CDR1 as SGHAT and CDR2 as FQNNGV. There are 15 residues in the CDR3. Trimming cost V 1 base and J 5 bases, with 11 bases left between them. As DNA, the CDR3 is TGTGCCAGCAGCTTAGTGGCAGGGTCAACCGGGGAGCTGTTTTTT. Protein: CASSLVAGSTGELFF.